This record covers a single T cell receptor beta chain. Its antigen is not identified. The table came from immunoSEQ multiplex PCR; TCRdb's copy has only in-frame clones and leaves some out. The repertoire holds roughly 120,000 clones, with 85% to 95% as singletons. This entry comes from a study of graft-versus-host responses after intestinal transplantation. The CDR3 has 14 amino acids. Per the germline V gene, CDR1 is MGHRA and CDR2 is YSYEKL. The V and J ends lost 0 bases and 2 bases respectively, with 8 bases between them. The gene calls are TRBV4-1 and TRBJ2-7; TRBD1 is a possible D gene (6 bases). This TCR was sampled from a human donor who was the organ donor for an intestinal transplant. Specimen: unstimulated CD8+ T cells sorted from spleen or lymph node cells, collected before transplant. CDR3 bases: TGCGCCAGCAGCCAAGATGAGGGGGCCTACGAGCAGTACTTC. Encoded protein: CASSQDEGAYEQYF.